The table lists the clone carrying this T cell receptor (beta chain) with many counts. The antigen is not known. The sample originates from a study of T cells in Graves' hyperthyroidism and ophthalmopathy. About 10 ml of fresh peripheral blood supplied the PBMCs. V lost 7 bases and J lost 1, with 14 bases in between. The CDR3 contains 15 residues. Per germline, CDR1 MNHEY and CDR2 SMNVEV (reference sequence). Authors of the study amplified TCR beta CDR3 regions from RNA transcripts. The HTBI primer set was used in a first-round RT-PCR of the TCR CDR3. One entry per CDR3 protein, called by TCRdb with MiXCR from the multiplex PCR reads. The sample lists hundreds of thousands of distinct CDR3 sequences, roughly 13% seen once, with around 30% in the top ten. Findings of the study overall: Researchers report that a 13 V-J model separated ophthalmopathy from stable hyperthyroidism. Most thyroid-expanded clonotypes above 0.001 were also found in blood. Ophthalmopathy was predicted by the model a median of roughly 6.6 months ahead of onset.

V usage is TRBV27 and J usage is TRBJ1-5; a weak D match, TRBD1 (6 bases). The clonotype was recovered from a man aged 45-65 years with Graves' ophthalmopathy. Sequencing was carried out using blood. The CDR3 DNA reads TGTGCCAGCAAGTTGGGGGGCTTGAGCAATCAGCCCCAGCATTTT. It codes for CASKLGGLSNQPQHF.